This is a list of T cell receptor beta chains from one sample in a study of blood T cell repertoires in COVID-19. TCRdb keeps only in-frame clones here, not all; method: immunoSEQ multiplex PCR. The sample carries more than 200,000 clones, 70% to 85% recorded once. The specimen sequenced was peripheral blood. All receptors come from an elderly woman with active or convalescent COVID-19. Both conserved end residues are part of each CDR3. D genes are given only for firm matches. Clone size is stated in some rows and not others, as once, few, many or a class when expanded.

TRBJ1-2 | NA | NA | TRBV2 | TGTGCCAGCCGGTCCATGGGGCAGCCTAACTATGGCTACACCTTC | CASRSMGQPNYGYTF
TRBJ1-3 | NA | NA | TRBV10-2 | TGCGCCAGCAGTATCTCCTCTGGAAACACCATATATTTT | CASSISSGNTIYF
TRBJ1-1 | NA | NA | TRBV3-1/TRBV3-2 | TGTGCCAGCAGCCTCCTAGGGCAGGGGAAAGCTTTCTTT | CASSLLGQGKAFF
TRBJ2-7 | NA | TRBD1 | TRBV11-2 | TGTGCCAGCAGCTCGACAGGGCGCCTCTACGAGCAGTACTTC | CASSSTGRLYEQYF
TRBJ2-1 | NA | TRBD2 | TRBV6-5 | TGTGCCAGCAGTCTAGCGGAGACCTCCTACAATGAGCAGTTCTTC | CASSLAETSYNEQFF
TRBJ2-7 | NA | TRBD1 | TRBV5-1 | TGCGCCAGCAGACCGGGACAGTCCTACGAGCAGTACTTC | CASRPGQSYEQYF
TRBJ1-2 | NA | TRBD1 | TRBV2 | TGTGCCAGGAAGACAGGGGTTGGCTACACCTTC | CARKTGVGYTF
TRBJ1-1 | NA | NA | TRBV5-1 | TGCGCCAGCAGCTCGGTATCCGGTAAGAACACTGAAGCTTTCTTT | CASSSVSGKNTEAFF
TRBJ2-1 | NA | NA | TRBV5-1 | TGCGCCAGCAGCTTGGACTCCACTAGCAATGAGCAGTTCTTC | CASSLDSTSNEQFF
TRBJ2-7 | NA | TRBD2 | TRBV5-4 | TGTGCCAGCAGCTCCACTAGCGGGAGGGCTGGTAAATACTTC | CASSSTSGRAGKYF
TRBJ2-2 | once | TRBD1 | TRBV7-6 | TGTGCCAGCAGTCGCCACGGACAGGGAACCGGGGAGCTGTTTTTT | CASSRHGQGTGELFF
TRBJ1-4 | NA | TRBD1 | TRBV2 | TGTGCCAGCGGGGTGACAGGGTTTAATGAAAAACTGTTTTTT | CASGVTGFNEKLFF
TRBJ1-6 | NA | TRBD1 | TRBV2 | TGTGCCAGCACCAGCCTTGGGACAGGAACTTCCTATAATTCACCCCTCCACTTT | CASTSLGTGTSYNSPLHF
TRBJ1-5 | NA | NA | TRBV11-2 | TGTGCCAGCAGCCGGGATAGCAATCAGCCCCAGCATTTT | CASSRDSNQPQHF
TRBJ2-5 | NA | TRBD1 | TRBV2 | TGTGCCAGCAGAGCGGACAGGGGAGGCCAAGAGACCCAGTACTTC | CASRADRGGQETQYF
TRBJ1-5 | NA | TRBD1 | TRBV30 | TGTGCCTGGAGTAACAGGGGGAATCAGCCCCAGCATTTT | CAWSNRGNQPQHF
TRBJ2-3 | NA | NA | TRBV5-1 | TGCGCCAGCCTACAGGATGATACGCAGTATTTT | CASLQDDTQYF
TRBJ2-6 | NA | TRBD2 | TRBV5-4 | TGTGCCAGCAGCTTGACCTTAACTAGCGCTGGGGCCAACGTCCTGACTTTC | CASSLTLTSAGANVLTF
TRBJ2-1 | NA | NA | TRBV6-6 | TGTGCCAGCAGGTCTACGGGACTCTACAATGAGCAGTTCTTC | CASRSTGLYNEQFF
TRBJ2-7 | NA | TRBD2 | TRBV28 | TGTGCCAGCAGTCCCGGCCTAGCGGTCTCCTACGAGCAGTACTTC | CASSPGLAVSYEQYF
TRBJ2-3 | few | TRBD1 | TRBV10-1 | TGCGCCAGCAGAGCTGGACAGGGGGCTTCAGATACGCAGTATTTT | CASRAGQGASDTQYF
TRBJ1-2 | NA | TRBD1 | TRBV20-1 | TGCAGTGGCCCAGGGGGCCATGGCTACACCTTC | CSGPGGHGYTF
TRBJ2-7 | NA | TRBD1 | TRBV5-1 | TGCGCCAGCAGCCTGGACGGGACAGGGTGGGACGAGCAGTACTTC | CASSLDGTGWDEQYF
TRBJ2-2 | NA | NA | TRBV7-9 | TGTGCCAGCAGCCAAACCGGGACAACGAACACCGGGGAGCTGTTTTTT | CASSQTGTTNTGELFF
TRBJ1-3 | NA | NA | TRBV6-6 | TGTGCCAGCAGGCCACAGGGCTCTGGAAACACCATATATTTT | CASRPQGSGNTIYF
TRBJ2-2 | NA | NA | TRBV19 | TGTGCCAGTAGTATGGGGCTTTTGTTGTCCGGGGAGCTGTTTTTT | CASSMGLLLSGELFF
TRBJ2-3 | NA | TRBD2 | TRBV6-5 | TGTGCCAGCAGTCCTCCCGGGAGGGCCGATACGCAGTATTTT | CASSPPGRADTQYF
TRBJ1-4 | NA | NA | TRBV5-1 | TGCGCCAGCAGCTTGCAGGGATCGGCTAATGAAAAACTGTTTTTT | CASSLQGSANEKLFF
TRBJ2-7 | NA | NA | TRBV5-4 | TGTGCCAGCAGCCGGGGGTCGGACTACGAGCAGTACTTC | CASSRGSDYEQYF
TRBJ2-6 | NA | NA | TRBV18 | TGTGCCAGCTCACCACAAAGGAGCTCTGGGGCCAACGTCCTGACTTTC | CASSPQRSSGANVLTF
TRBJ2-5 | NA | TRBD1 | TRBV28 | TGTGCCAGCAGTCTAAACAGGGGACAAGAGACCCAGTACTTC | CASSLNRGQETQYF
TRBJ1-3 | NA | NA | TRBV11-2 | TGTGCCAGCAGCCGACCGGGACTCTCTGGAAACACCATATATTTT | CASSRPGLSGNTIYF
TRBJ1-5 | NA | TRBD1 | TRBV19 | TGTGCCAGTAGTTCGGACAGGGATAATCAGCCCCAGCATTTT | CASSSDRDNQPQHF
TRBJ2-5 | once | TRBD2 | TRBV10-3 | TGTGCCATCAAGGGCGGGAGCCCCCAAGAGACCCAGTACTTC | CAIKGGSPQETQYF
TRBJ2-5 | NA | NA | TRBV5-1 | TGCGCCAGCAGCTTAAGAGGAGCAGCCTTACCGCAAGAGACCCAGTACTTC | CASSLRGAALPQETQYF
TRBJ1-2 | NA | NA | TRBV5-4 | TGTGCCAGCTTGGGCAGGGGAGGGTATGGCTACACCTTC | CASLGRGGYGYTF
TRBJ1-2 | NA | NA | TRBV6-4 | TGTGCCAGCAGTGACAATCCGGGGATTAACTATGGCTACACCTTC | CASSDNPGINYGYTF
TRBJ1-1 | once | TRBD1 | TRBV5-4 | TGTGCCAGCAGCTTGAGACAGGGGAACACTGAAGCTTTCTTT | CASSLRQGNTEAFF
TRBJ2-2 | NA | NA | TRBV30 | TGTGCCTGGAGTGTATGGGGGGAATTTCTGACCGGGGAGCTGTTTTTT | CAWSVWGEFLTGELFF
TRBJ1-4 | NA | NA | TRBV28 | TGTGCCAGCAGTGGACGGGGTGCAACTAATGAAAAACTGTTTTTT | CASSGRGATNEKLFF
TRBJ1-4 | NA | TRBD1 | TRBV5-1 | TGCGCCAGCAGCCCAGGGGGCGCAAGAACTGAAAAACTGTTTTTT | CASSPGGARTEKLFF
TRBJ1-6 | NA | TRBD1 | TRBV19 | TGTGCCAGTAGTACACAGGGGTGGAATAATTCACCCCTCCACTTT | CASSTQGWNNSPLHF